This T cell receptor beta chain derives from a study of OX40 agonist ivuxolimab in advanced cancers. Data came from immunoSEQ multiplex PCR; TCRdb stores just in-frame clones and leaves some out. The table has 52,000 or so clones, roughly 92% seen once; the top ten hold under 20%. The germline gives CDR1 MGHRA, CDR2 YSYEKL. The CDR3 loop spans 14 amino acids. V lost 4 bases to trimming and J lost 2 bases, with 10 bases between them. This TCR was recovered from an adult with an advanced solid tumor such as melanoma, head and neck, liver or kidney cancer. The specimen was CD4+ or CD8+ T cells sorted from blood, collected in a trial of the OX40 agonist ivuxolimab. V usage is TRBV4-1 and J usage is TRBJ2-3; D might be TRBD2 (5 bases). CDR3 nucleotides: TGCGCCAGCAGCCCAGAGGACTTCACAGATACGCAGTATTTT. Protein sequence: CASSPEDFTDTQYF.